This T cell receptor beta chain was sequenced for a study of identical twins. General observations from the study: Monozygotic twins shared more out-of-frame TCR alpha than recombination models predicted.

This CDR3 spans 15 amino acids. Germline loops: CDR1 SQVTM, CDR2 ANQGSEA. Of note for this clonotype: Its antigen is not known. An end of the junction does not agree with germline; a read error may underlie this.

Template switching introduced a universal primer site, and the cDNA bore unique molecular identifiers. MiXCR, run by TCRdb on the 5' RACE reads, gives a single entry per CDR3 protein. The table includes roughly 1,500,000 distinct CDR3 sequences, 32% detected once. The chain employs TRBV29-1 and TRBJ2-3, with 8 bases matching TRBD2. Sequenced input: cord blood. This TCR derives from a newborn girl in good health. CDR3 coding DNA: TGCAGCGTGAGGGGATGGAGCGGGAGTACAGATATGCAGTATTTT. Its translation: CSVRGWSGSTDMQYF.